The source of this T cell receptor beta chain is a study of blood T cell repertoires in COVID-19 (dated by TCRdb to 2020 to 2022). About the study as a whole: The collaborator samples originated in the United States, Italy and Spain and spanned the acute and convalescent phases of COVID-19. The material from the prospective study consisted of cDNA or gDNA derived from T cells, B-cell-depleted T cells, or PBMCs. The dataset comprised deeply sampled blood TCRbeta repertoires from subjects exposed to, actively infected with, or recovered from COVID-19. A freely available public database, intended as a resource for researchers studying the immune response to SARS-CoV-2, is where the repertoires were released. Samples came from the ongoing ImmuneRACE study (first 160 participants) plus 1,254 subjects from 6 global collaborators. A de-identified subject ID, COVID-19 status, age in years and sex were almost always included in the sample metadata. HLA class I and class II types, where available, came from metadata supplied by the sample provider rather than from assay-based typing. Points the paper makes about the study in general: The quantity of clinical and demographic metadata differed by source and by participant and was supplied without curation.

Worth noting for this clone: What antigen it recognizes has not been identified. No much larger clonotype is one base removed from it; base qualities were not supplied.

Another Seattle source contributed samples from volunteer blood donors who had recovered from COVID-19. Whole blood was collected in K2EDTA tubes by collaborating institutions according to the institutions' own protocols. For TCRbeta analysis, collaborator samples were shipped as frozen whole blood, as isolated PBMCs, or as DNA extracted from either sample type. The germline V end is reduced by 1 base and the J end by 4 bases; junction bases left unmatched: 6. From the germline V gene (reference sequence), CDR1 is SGHKS and CDR2 is YYEKEE. The cysteine opens and the phenylalanine closes a CDR3 of 16 amino acids. CDR3 DNA is the only sequence kept; it has 48 bases, read in frame from the first base. The immunoSEQ Assay, a bias-controlled multiplex PCR, was used to amplify TCRbeta CDR3 regions from genomic DNA. The study's processing was this. Within the assay, amplification of reference gene primers was used to estimate how many nucleated cells each sample contained. To quantify the absolute abundance of each unique TCRbeta CDR3 rearrangement, sequence reads were collapsed and filtered. Productive Simpson clonality was computed per sample as the square root of Simpson's diversity index over productive rearrangements. TCRdb stores this immuneACCESS table with in-frame sequences only. Part of the clones is absent; in the studies checked, under half of the shortfall reflects unresolved V genes, and no reason is known for the rest. V and J calls and clone size are those listed in that table; D and trimming were worked out from the DNA. The sample has fewer than 200,000 clones on record, roughly 81% of them singletons. The ten largest clones add up to roughly 8% of the sample.

This TCR derives from a man between 35 and 55 years old who had recovered from COVID-19. The sample consisted of peripheral blood. Recombination linked TRBV5-5 to TRBJ2-3; TRBD2 fits 10 bases in the junction. The CDR3 loop reads CASSLLPSGSADTQYF. The nucleotides are TGTGCCAGCAGCTTGCTCCCTAGCGGGAGTGCAGATACGCAGTATTTT.